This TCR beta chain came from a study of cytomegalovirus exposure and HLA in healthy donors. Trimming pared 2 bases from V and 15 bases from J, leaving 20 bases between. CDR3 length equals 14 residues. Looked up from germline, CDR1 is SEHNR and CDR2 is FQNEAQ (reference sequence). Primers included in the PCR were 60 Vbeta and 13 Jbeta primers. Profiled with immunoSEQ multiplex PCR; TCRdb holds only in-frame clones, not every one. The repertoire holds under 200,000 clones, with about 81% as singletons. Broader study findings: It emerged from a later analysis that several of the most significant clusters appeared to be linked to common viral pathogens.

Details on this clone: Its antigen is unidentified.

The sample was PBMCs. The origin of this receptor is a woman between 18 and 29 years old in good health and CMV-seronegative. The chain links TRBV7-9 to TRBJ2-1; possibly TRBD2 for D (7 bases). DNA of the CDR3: TGTGCCAGCAGCTTAATTTCAGGGGAGGGAGGATTGTTCTTC. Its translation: CASSLISGEGGLFF.